Listed below are T cell receptor beta chains from one sample, sequenced in a study of shared T cell receptors in the human thymus. The repertoire was sequenced with immunoSEQ multiplex PCR; TCRdb's copy has only in-frame clones and lacks some. Of some 720,000 clones in the sample, approximately 88% were seen once. These sequences were also reported in another study, on human thymus T cells.

What was sequenced was thymocytes. These receptors originate from a boy less than two years old with a congenital heart defect. The CDR3 runs from the conserved cysteine through the conserved F or W. The D gene is left open where the match is weak. Clone size, where shown, is once, few, many, or a class for clones that have expanded.

size	D	V	J	CDR3	DNA
NA	NA	TRBV5-1	TRBJ2-4	CASSPGEIAKNIQYF	TGCGCCAGCAGCCCGGGGGAAATAGCCAAAAACATTCAGTACTTC
once	NA	TRBV4-1	TRBJ1-4	CASSLSGSVKLFF	TGCGCCAGCAGCCTCAGCGGTTCGGTAAAACTGTTTTTT
NA	NA	TRBV11-2	TRBJ2-7	CASSSPLWGIQYF	TGTGCCAGCAGTTCACCATTGTGGGGCATACAGTACTTC
NA	NA	TRBV21-1	TRBJ1-2	CASSKGDRPIKF	TGTGCCAGCAGCAAGGGAGACAGGCCGATTAAATTC
NA	TRBD1	TRBV28	TRBJ2-2	CASSLSGQGLVSNTGELFF	TGTGCCAGCAGTTTAAGCGGACAGGGGTTGGTGTCGAACACCGGGGAGCTGTTTTTT
NA	NA	TRBV2	TRBJ2-4	CASSEILARAKNIQYF	TGTGCCAGCAGTGAAATCCTAGCGAGAGCCAAAAACATTCAGTACTTC
few	TRBD1	TRBV16	TRBJ1-1	CASSPQDRGLKLNTEAFF	TGTGCCAGCAGCCCTCAGGACAGGGGGCTGAAGTTGAACACTGAAGCTTTCTTT
NA	TRBD2	TRBV30	TRBJ2-1	CAWTAGGLAGVFENEQFF	TGTGCCTGGACGGCAGGGGGACTAGCGGGAGTGTTTGAAAATGAGCAGTTCTTC
NA	TRBD2	TRBV30	TRBJ2-1	CAWSAIGRDYNEQFF	TGTGCCTGGAGTGCTATCGGGAGGGATTACAATGAGCAGTTCTTC
once	TRBD2	TRBV19	TRBJ2-7	CASSTGTSGSYEQYF	TGTGCCAGTAGTACCGGGACTAGCGGCTCCTACGAGCAGTACTTC
NA	NA	TRBV29-1	TRBJ1-1	CSVPKLTHPGPRGGTEAFF	TGCAGCGTTCCTAAACTGACGCATCCGGGCCCTCGTGGAGGCACTGAAGCTTTCTTT
NA	TRBD2	TRBV4-3	TRBJ2-3	CASSPGERELQDTQYF	TGCGCCAGCAGCCCGGGGGAGCGGGAGCTTCAAGATACGCAGTATTTT
NA	TRBD2	TRBV4-3	TRBJ2-7	CASSQVRVQREGRQYEQYF	TGCGCCAGCAGCCAAGTTCGTGTCCAGCGGGAGGGCCGTCAGTACGAGCAGTACTTC
once	NA	TRBV11-3	TRBJ2-2	CASSSNRVRNTGELFF	TGTGCCAGCAGCTCCAACAGGGTTCGGAACACCGGGGAGCTGTTTTTT
NA	NA	TRBV30	TRBJ2-6	CAWSVQVSGFSGANVLTF	TGTGCCTGGAGTGTACAGGTCTCAGGATTCTCTGGGGCCAACGTCCTGACTTTC
NA	NA	TRBV27	TRBJ2-7	CASSPRQVYEQYF	TGTGCCAGCAGTCCAAGACAGGTCTACGAGCAGTACTTC
NA	NA	TRBV7-7	TRBJ2-5	CASSSWTGRANQETQYF	TGTGCCAGCAGCTCTTGGACAGGGAGGGCCAACCAAGAGACCCAGTACTTC
few	NA	TRBV19	TRBJ2-3	CASSISAGSGRTDTQYF	TGTGCCAGTAGTATCTCAGCGGGTAGCGGCCGCACAGATACGCAGTATTTT
NA	TRBD2	TRBV7-2	TRBJ2-3	CASSRDAGGTDTQYF	TGTGCCAGCAGCCGGGACGCGGGAGGAACAGATACGCAGTATTTT
NA	NA	TRBV27	TRBJ2-2	CASSSRHRGGDNTGELFF	TGTGCCAGCAGTTCCCGGCATCGGGGCGGGGACAACACCGGGGAGCTGTTTTTT
NA	NA	TRBV27	TRBJ1-5	CASSFWVQGGNQPQHF	TGTGCCAGCAGTTTTTGGGTGCAGGGAGGGAATCAGCCCCAGCATTTT
NA	NA	TRBV7-9	TRBJ2-7	CASSFGEAEGRGYEQYF	TGTGCCAGCAGCTTTGGGGAGGCCGAGGGCCGTGGCTACGAGCAGTACTTC
once	TRBD2	TRBV29-1	TRBJ2-3	CSVGLSGRDLAQYF	TGCAGCGTTGGCCTTAGCGGGAGGGACTTAGCGCAGTATTTT
few	NA	TRBV19	TRBJ1-2	CASMWTAHGYTF	TGTGCCAGTATGTGGACTGCCCATGGCTACACCTTC
NA	NA	TRBV10-3	TRBJ2-7	CAISESDERPFYEQYF	TGTGCCATCAGTGAGTCCGACGAGCGGCCCTTCTACGAGCAGTACTTC
NA	TRBD1	TRBV19	TRBJ1-2	CASSWVPGQAYGYTF	TGTGCCAGTAGCTGGGTGCCGGGACAGGCCTATGGCTACACCTTC
NA	TRBD1	TRBV6-5	TRBJ1-4	CASSSTGEPNEKLFF	TGTGCCAGCAGTTCAACAGGGGAACCTAATGAAAAACTGTTTTTT
NA	NA	TRBV18	TRBJ2-6	CASSPPVEVDSGANVLTF	TGTGCCAGCTCACCACCGGTTGAGGTCGACTCTGGGGCCAACGTCCTGACTTTC
NA	TRBD1	TRBV19	TRBJ2-3	CASSPYRGKFTDTQYF	TGTGCCAGTAGTCCTTACAGGGGGAAGTTCACAGATACGCAGTATTTT
once	TRBD2	TRBV7-2	TRBJ2-7	CASSPGGSGDSYEQYF	TGTGCCAGCAGCCCCGGGGGTAGCGGGGACTCCTACGAGCAGTACTTC